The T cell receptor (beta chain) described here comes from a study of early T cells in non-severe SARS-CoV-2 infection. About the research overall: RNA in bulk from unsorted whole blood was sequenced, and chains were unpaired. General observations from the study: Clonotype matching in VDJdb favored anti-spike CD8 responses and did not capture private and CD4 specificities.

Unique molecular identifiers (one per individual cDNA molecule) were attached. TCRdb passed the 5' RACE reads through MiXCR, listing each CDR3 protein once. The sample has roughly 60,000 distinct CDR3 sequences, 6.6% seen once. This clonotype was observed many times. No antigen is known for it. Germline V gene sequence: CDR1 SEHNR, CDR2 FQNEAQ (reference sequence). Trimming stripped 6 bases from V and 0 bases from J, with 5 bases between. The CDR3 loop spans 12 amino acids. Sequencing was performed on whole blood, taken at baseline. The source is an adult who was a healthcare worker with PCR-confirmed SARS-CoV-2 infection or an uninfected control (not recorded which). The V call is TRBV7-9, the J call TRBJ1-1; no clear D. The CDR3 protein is CASSPMNTEAFF. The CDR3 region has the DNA TGTGCCAGCAGTCCGATGAACACTGAAGCTTTCTTT.